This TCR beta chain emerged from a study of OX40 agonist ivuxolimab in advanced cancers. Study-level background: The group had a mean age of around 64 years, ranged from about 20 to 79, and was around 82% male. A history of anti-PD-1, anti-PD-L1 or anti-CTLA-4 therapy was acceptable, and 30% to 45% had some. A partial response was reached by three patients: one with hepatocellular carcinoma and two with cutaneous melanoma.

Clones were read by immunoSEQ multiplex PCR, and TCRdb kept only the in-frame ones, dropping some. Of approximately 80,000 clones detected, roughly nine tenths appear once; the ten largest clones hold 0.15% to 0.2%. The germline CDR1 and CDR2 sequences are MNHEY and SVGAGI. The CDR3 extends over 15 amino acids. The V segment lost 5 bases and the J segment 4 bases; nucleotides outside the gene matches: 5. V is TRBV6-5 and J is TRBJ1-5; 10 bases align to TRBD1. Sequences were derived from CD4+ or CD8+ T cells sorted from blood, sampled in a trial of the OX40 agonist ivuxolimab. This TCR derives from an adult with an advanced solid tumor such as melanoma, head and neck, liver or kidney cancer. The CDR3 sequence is CASSTDRGPNQPQHF. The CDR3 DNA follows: TGTGCCAGCAGTACCGACAGGGGGCCAAATCAGCCCCAGCATTTT.